Listed here are 30 T cell receptor beta chains from one sample, sequenced in a study of T cells in Graves' hyperthyroidism and ophthalmopathy. TCR beta CDR3 region amplification was performed from RNA transcripts. First-round RT-PCR with HTBI primers amplified the TCR CDR3 region. A single record per CDR3 protein comes from TCRdb applying MiXCR to the multiplex PCR reads. The sample contains 380,000 or so distinct CDR3 sequences, approximately 13% of which appear only once. The material sequenced was blood. The receptor source for this set is a man younger than 45 with Graves' hyperthyroidism that later progressed to Graves' ophthalmopathy.

This clonotype was seen ten or more times. The chain carries TRBV14 and TRBJ2-1; 8 bases align to TRBD2. Germline V lookup: CDR1 SGHDN, CDR2 FVKESK. CDR3 length equals 13 residues. V lost 4 bases, J lost 7 bases, and 3 bases stayed unmatched. Written as DNA, the CDR3 is TGTGCCAGCAGCCTACTAGCGGCGAATGAGCAGTTCTTC. Encoded protein: CASSLLAANEQFF.

This clonotype was recorded at least ten times. The CDR3, as DNA: TGTGCCATCGCGTCAGGTTTTAGCAATCAGCCCCAGCATTTT. This encodes CAIASGFSNQPQHF. V usage is TRBV10-3 and J usage is TRBJ1-5; no reliable D call. Germline values: CDR1 ENHRY, CDR2 SYGVKD. Trimming shortened V by 8 bases and J by 0 bases, and 11 bases separated the two germline ends. The CDR3 is made up of 14 amino acids.

This clonotype was recorded many times. J is TRBJ2-3 and V is TRBV7-2, with 8 bases aligning to TRBD2. The CDR3 contains 14 residues. Germline lookup yields CDR1 SGHTA and CDR2 FQGNSA. The V and J ends lost 7 bases and 1 base, in that order; junction bases with no gene match: 4. Here the CDR3 DNA reads TGTGCCAGCATCAGGACTAGCCGCACAGATACGCAGTATTTT. Translating gives CASIRTSRTDTQYF.

This clonotype appeared a few times. The chain joins TRBV20-1 to TRBJ1-2; the D gene is possibly TRBD1 (6 bases). Trimming took 2 bases from V and 0 from J, leaving 7 bases between them. This CDR3 has 13 amino acids. The germline gives CDR1 DFQATT, CDR2 SNEGSKA (reference sequence). The chain's CDR3 is CSARKGANYGYTF. CDR3 DNA sequence: TGCAGTGCTAGAAAGGGGGCTAACTATGGCTACACCTTC.

This rearrangement joins TRBV7-9 to TRBJ1-1; D call uncertain. CDR1 is SEHNR, CDR2 FQNEAQ, per germline (reference sequence). CDR3 size: 13 residues. V was cut by 6 bases and J by 5 bases, with 13 bases left in between. CDR3 region: CASRHMDGTEAFF. The CDR3 coding sequence is TGTGCCAGCAGACATATGGACGGGACTGAAGCTTTCTTT.

This clonotype has a handful of counts. The chain's CDR3 is CASSKGGTGGNYGYTF. CDR3 nucleotide sequence: TGTGCCAGCAGTAAGGGGGGGACAGGGGGGAACTATGGCTACACCTTC. The genes are TRBV6-1 and TRBJ1-2, with 11 bases lining up with TRBD1. Trimming cost V 5 bases and J 2 bases; bases outside gene matches: 7. The CDR3 is made up of 16 amino acids. Germline CDR1 is MNHNS and CDR2 is SASEGT.

This clonotype was seen repeatedly, ten times or more. V and J are TRBV28 and TRBJ1-2, with D tentatively TRBD1 (5 bases). Per germline, CDR1 MDHEN and CDR2 SYDVKM. This CDR3 has 14 residues. The ends were cut back, 5 bases at V and 7 bases at J, with 17 bases in the middle. CDR3 coding DNA: TGTGCCAGCAGTATTGACAGAACTCGCTCTGGCTACACCTTC. Its protein product is CASSIDRTRSGYTF.

The chain joins TRBV15 to TRBJ1-2; D may be TRBD1 (6 bases). The germline V gene encodes CDR1 LNHNV and CDR2 YYDKDF (reference sequence). V lost 0 bases and J 6 bases, leaving 8 bases between the germline ends. This CDR3 contains 13 residues. CDR3 in DNA: TGTGCCACCAGCAGAGACAGGGGAGATGGCTACACCTTC. Encoded protein: CATSRDRGDGYTF. Complete variable domain (other parts from reference TRBV15 and TRBJ1-2): DAMVIQNPRYQVTQFGKPVTLSCSQTLNHNVMYWYQQKSSQAPKLLFHYYDKDFNNEADTPDNFQSRRPNTSFCFLDIRSPGLGDTAMYLCATSRDRGDGYTFGSGTRLTVV.

The rearrangement uses TRBV4-1 and TRBJ1-2, with D unclear. The V end was cut by 1 base, the J end by 4 bases, with 16 bases between. The CDR3 has 16 residues. Per germline, CDR1 MGHRA and CDR2 YSYEKL. This chain's CDR3 is CASSQASGDSSYGYTF. The CDR3 nucleotides read TGCGCCAGCAGCCAAGCCTCCGGAGATTCCAGCTATGGCTACACCTTC.

This clonotype was counted ten times or more. The chain links TRBV6-1 to TRBJ1-2, with no clear D. Germline V lookup: CDR1 MNHNS, CDR2 SASEGT. V gave up 0 bases and J gave up 8 bases, with 22 bases separating them. CDR3 length: 17 residues. In DNA, the CDR3 is TGTGCCAGCAGTGAAGCGACCTTTACTACCATGGAAGGGGGCTACACCTTC. This codes for CASSEATFTTMEGGYTF.

This clonotype occurred a few times. V usage is TRBV7-9 and J usage is TRBJ1-5, with D possibly matching TRBD1 (6 bases). CDR1 SEHNR and CDR2 FQNEAQ come from the germline V gene (reference sequence). The CDR3 contains 16 residues. The V and J ends lost 5 bases and 1 base respectively, with 15 bases between them. Here the CDR3 reads CASSPGGGRSNQPQHF. The CDR3 nucleotides read TGTGCCAGCAGCCCTGGGGGGGGGCGAAGCAATCAGCCCCAGCATTTT.

At least ten counts were recorded for this clonotype. The J gene is TRBJ1-5, the V gene TRBV19; D is perhaps TRBD1 (5 bases). The germline gives CDR1 LNHDA, CDR2 SQIVND (reference sequence). The CDR3 totals 14 residues. V gave up 9 bases and J gave up 5 bases, with 17 bases separating them. Here the CDR3 reads CASERPGGDQPQHF. The DNA of the CDR3 is TGTGCCAGCGAACGACCCGGGGGTGATCAGCCCCAGCATTTT. Full variable domain (rest looked up from reference TRBV19 and TRBJ1-5): DGGITQSPKYLFRKEGQNVTLSCEQNLNHDAMYWYRQDPGQGLRLIYYSQIVNDFQKGDIAEGYSVSREKKESFPLTVTSAQKNPTAFYLCASERPGGDQPQHFGDGTRLSIL.

In its sample, this clonotype was seen once. Given a much more abundant clone one base away, this may be a read error. Since no conserved phenylalanine or tryptophan closes the CDR3, a read error is the likely cause. The chain links TRBV28 to TRBJ2-3; 9 nucleotides match TRBD2. The CDR3 sequence is 16 residues long. The germline CDR1 and CDR2 sequences are MDHEN and SYDVKM. V dropped 5 bases and J dropped 5; count of bases not matched to a gene: 11. CDR3 sequence: CASSMAGGRVEDTQYS. The CDR3 DNA reads TGTGCCAGCAGTATGGCGGGGGGGCGAGTTGAAGATACGCAGTATTCT.

This clonotype was observed a handful of times. The chain uses TRBV4-1 and TRBJ2-7, with 9 bases identical to TRBD1. CDR1 and CDR2 from the germline V gene are MGHRA and YSYEKL. Trimming removed 3 bases from V and 3 bases from J; junction bases left unmatched: 6. The CDR3 is made up of 15 amino acids. The CDR3 DNA reads as TGCGCCAGCAGCCAGGCCGGGACAGGGCACTACGAGCAGTACTTC. The encoded protein is CASSQAGTGHYEQYF.

Ten or more counts support this clonotype. DNA of the CDR3: TGCGCCAGCAGCTTGGCGGGACAGGACCAGCCCCAGCATTTT. Its protein is CASSLAGQDQPQHF. The chain carries TRBV5-1 and TRBJ1-5, with TRBD1 matching 8 bases. Per the germline V gene, CDR1 is SGHRS and CDR2 is YFSETQ. J lost 7 bases, V lost 0 bases, and 3 bases had no gene match. The CDR3 has 14 amino acids.

This clonotype was counted ten times or more. The genes are TRBV7-2 and TRBJ2-3; D ambiguous. The germline V gene has CDR1 SGHTA and CDR2 FQGNSA. CDR3 size: 13 residues. The germline V and J ends were trimmed by 5 bases and 6 bases, with 12 bases remaining between them. CDR3 DNA: TGTGCCAGCAGCCGCGACAACCAGGATACGCAGTATTTT. It translates to CASSRDNQDTQYF.

This clonotype was counted many times. The chain links TRBV28 to TRBJ2-4; 10 bases match TRBD2. The CDR3 is 21 residues long. CDR1 and CDR2 from the germline V gene are MDHEN and SYDVKM. With V trimmed by 4 bases and J by 0 bases, 18 bases remained unmatched. The CDR3 DNA follows: TGTGCCAGCAGTTCGCCGGGGGCTAGCGGGGGCCCAGACCTAGCCAAAAACATTCAGTACTTC. Its translation: CASSSPGASGGPDLAKNIQYF.

Turning to this clonotype: A single base separates this from a much larger clone, so it may be a read error. The chain is built from TRBV7-9 and TRBJ2-7; D may be TRBD1 or TRBD2 (5 bases each). Germline CDR1 and CDR2: SEHNR and FQNEAQ (reference sequence). The CDR3 consists of 14 residues. The ends were cut back, 4 bases at V and 3 bases at J, with 13 bases in the middle. This chain's CDR3 is CASSSTGQGYEQYF. The CDR3 nucleotides read TGTGCCAGCAGCTCCACGGGGCAGGGCTACGAGCAGTACTTC.

CDR3 sequence: CASSWGIMGGETQYF. The DNA for the CDR3 is TGTGCCAGCAGTTGGGGGATAATGGGAGGAGAGACCCAGTACTTC. The V call is TRBV12-3 or TRBV12-4, the J call TRBJ2-5; TRBD2 is a possible D gene (6 bases). The ends were cut back, 4 bases at V and 4 bases at J, with 16 bases in the middle. This CDR3 comprises 15 residues.

In this sample, this clonotype turned up a few times. The chain carries TRBV7-9 and TRBJ2-6; TRBD1 aligns across 7 bases. The germline gives CDR1 SEHNR, CDR2 FQNEAQ (reference sequence). V was clipped by 4 bases and J by 0 bases; unmatched bases: 12. This CDR3 region has 19 residues. DNA of the CDR3: TGTGCCAGCAGCTGGAACGGCCGGGACAGTTTCTCTGGGGCCAACGTCCTGACTTTC. Its translation is CASSWNGRDSFSGANVLTF.

V and J are TRBV9 and TRBJ1-1; unclear D gene. Between the trimmed V and J ends, which lost 7 bases and 1 base, there was a span of 11 bases. In germline, CDR1 is SGDLS, CDR2 YYNGEE. The CDR3 is 13 residues long. The CDR3 coding sequence is TGTGCCAGCGGGGTTTCGGCGAACACTGAAGCTTTCTTT. It specifies CASGVSANTEAFF.

Concerning this clonotype: It may be a read error: a sequence one base away is much more abundant. V gene TRBV7-2 combines with J gene TRBJ2-1; TRBD1 aligns across 7 bases. This CDR3 has 15 residues. The trim removed 5 bases at V and 7 bases at J, leaving 11 bases unmatched. Germline V gives CDR1 SGHTA, CDR2 FQGNSA. CDR3 nucleotides: TGTGCCAGCAGCCTTTTTAGGGGGCTGGGGAATGAGCAGTTCTTC. Translation gives CASSLFRGLGNEQFF.

The chain recombines TRBV7-8 with TRBJ1-2, with D unclear. CDR3 length: 13 residues. Germline-derived CDR1 and CDR2 are SGHVS and FQNEAQ. The V gene lost 4 bases and the J gene lost 5 bases, with 11 bases spanning the gap. CDR3 bases: TGTGCCAGCAGCTACGGACGGAATTATGGCTACACCTTC. Translating gives CASSYGRNYGYTF.

This clonotype came up many times. The chain uses TRBV3-1 and TRBJ2-5; D is ambiguous. The ends were cut back, 4 bases at V and 9 bases at J, with 12 bases in the middle. CDR1 LGHDT and CDR2 YNNKEL come from the germline V gene (reference sequence). The length of the CDR3 is 12 residues. This CDR3 is CASSPTPTPQYF. The CDR3 coding sequence is TGTGCCAGCAGCCCTACTCCAACCCCCCAGTACTTC.

Concerning this clonotype itself: A much bigger clone sits one base away, suggesting this may be a read error. The J gene is TRBJ1-5, the V gene TRBV18; perhaps TRBD1 as D (6 bases). The germline CDR1 and CDR2 sequences are KGHSH and LQKENI. The CDR3 runs to 13 residues. The CDR3 loop is CAISLRTDQPQHF. For the CDR3, the DNA is TGTGCCATCTCACTACGGACAGATCAGCCCCAGCATTTT.

A note on this clonotype: At one end the junction does not follow the germline gene, possibly because of a read error. The chain recombines TRBV2 with TRBJ2-3; weak D call: TRBD2 (7 bases). The CDR3 has 14 amino acids. Germline V gene lookup returns CDR1 SNHLY and CDR2 FYNNEI. For the CDR3, the DNA is TGTACCAGCAGTGCGGGCGGGGGCCCAGACACGCAGTATTTT. Its protein product is CTSSAGGGPDTQYF.

The genes are TRBV19 and TRBJ2-3, with TRBD1 matching 7 bases. Germline loops: CDR1 LNHDA, CDR2 SQIVND (reference sequence). The CDR3 length is 16 residues. The ends lost 2 bases at V and 4 bases at J; junction bases unmatched: 9. The DNA for the CDR3 is TGTGCCAGTAGTATAAACTACAGGGGCAGGTCAGATACGCAGTATTTT. This translates into CASSINYRGRSDTQYF.

This clonotype was counted many times. The rearrangement links TRBV12-3 or TRBV12-4 to TRBJ2-1, with D hard to call. The germline V and J ends were trimmed by 3 bases and 5 bases, with 14 bases remaining between them. The CDR3 has 15 residues. In DNA form, the CDR3 reads TGTGCCAGCAGTTTGCAGTTCCTTAACAACAATGAGCAGTTCTTC. Translating gives CASSLQFLNNNEQFF.

In its sample, this clonotype was seen many times. The chain is built from TRBV11-2 and TRBJ2-3; D remains unclear. Germline V gene data show CDR1 as SGHAT and CDR2 as FQNNGV. This CDR3 has 15 amino acids. Trimming stripped 1 base from V and 0 bases from J, with 8 bases between. This CDR3 reads CASSLGIASTDTQYF. The CDR3, as DNA: TGTGCCAGCAGCTTAGGGATAGCTAGCACAGATACGCAGTATTTT.

This clonotype has a count of ten or more. This chain uses TRBV3-1 with TRBJ2-5, with D possibly TRBD1 on 5 matching bases. The germline CDR1 and CDR2 sequences are LGHDT and YNNKEL (reference sequence). The V gene lost 9 bases and the J gene lost 5 bases, with 28 bases spanning the gap. The CDR3 covers 17 residues. CDR3 sequence: CARHHLYRKVNWETQYF. The CDR3 nucleotides are TGTGCCAGACATCATCTCTACAGGAAGGTCAATTGGGAGACCCAGTACTTC.